This T cell receptor beta chain was identified during a study of blood T cell repertoires in COVID-19. Some clones are missing from TCRdb's copy, which holds only in-frame ones; the method was immunoSEQ multiplex PCR. Of 200,000 to 250,000 clones in the sample, around 82% were seen once. Trimming cost V 0 bases and J 5 bases, with 10 bases left between them. The germline V gene encodes CDR1 ENHRY and CDR2 SYGVKD. This CDR3 is 14 amino acids long. Specimen: peripheral blood. The receptor was isolated from a woman in her 30s who had recovered from COVID-19. The chain employs TRBV10-3 and TRBJ1-2; possible D gene TRBD1, 5 bases. The CDR3 nucleotides read TGTGCCATCAGTGAGTCGGCCGACAGATATGGCTACACCTTC. Translation gives CAISESADRYGYTF.